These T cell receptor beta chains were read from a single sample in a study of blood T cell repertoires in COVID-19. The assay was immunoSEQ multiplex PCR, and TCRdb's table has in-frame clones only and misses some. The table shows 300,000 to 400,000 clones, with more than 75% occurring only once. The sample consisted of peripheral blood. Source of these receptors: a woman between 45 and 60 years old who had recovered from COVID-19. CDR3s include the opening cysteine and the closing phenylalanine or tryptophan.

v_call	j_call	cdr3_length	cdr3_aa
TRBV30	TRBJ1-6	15	CAWSAGSSYNSPLHF
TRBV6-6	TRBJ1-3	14	CASLTGTVGNTIYF
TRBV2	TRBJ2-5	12	CAGRDYQETQYF
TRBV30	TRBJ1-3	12	CAWSVLPNTIYF
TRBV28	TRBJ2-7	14	CASSFRGRGYEQYF
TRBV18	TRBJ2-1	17	CASSLIAGGTPYNEQFF
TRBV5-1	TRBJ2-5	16	CASSLGLQGSWETQYF
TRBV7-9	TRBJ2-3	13	CASSPLGWDTQYF
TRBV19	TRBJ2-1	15	CASSMRRPGGGEQFF
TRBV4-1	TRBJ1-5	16	CASSHRSQGVNQPQHF
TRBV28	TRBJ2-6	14	CATVESSGANVLTF
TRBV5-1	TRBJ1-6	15	CASSLDTGGNSPLHF
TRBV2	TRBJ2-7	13	CASSWDRESEQYF
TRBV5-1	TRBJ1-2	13	CASRRGTDTIGTF
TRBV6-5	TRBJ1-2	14	CASSYSTPNYGYTF
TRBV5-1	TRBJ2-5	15	CASSLLGTGKETQYF
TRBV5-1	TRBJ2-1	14	CASSLVGGSNEQFF
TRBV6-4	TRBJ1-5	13	CASSREVNQPQHF
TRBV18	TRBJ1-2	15	CASSPGQQSYYGYTF
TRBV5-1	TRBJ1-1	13	CASSTGVNTEAFF
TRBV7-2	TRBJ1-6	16	CASSLAGGLNNSPLHF
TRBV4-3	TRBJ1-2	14	CASSQSRDSGGYTF
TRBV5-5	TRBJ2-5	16	CASSLVPYRAQETQYF
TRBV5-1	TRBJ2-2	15	CASSGTSGTAGELFF
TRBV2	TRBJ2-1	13	CASRDWSEDEQFF
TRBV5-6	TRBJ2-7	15	CASSWGAGSSYEQYF
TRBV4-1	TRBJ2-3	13	CASSQQQVGTQYF
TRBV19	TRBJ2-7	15	CASSVTGTGIYEQYF
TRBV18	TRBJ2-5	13	CASSPELEETQYF
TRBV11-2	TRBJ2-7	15	CASSLVGTSSDEQYF
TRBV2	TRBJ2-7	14	CASSPDRIVREQYF
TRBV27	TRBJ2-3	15	CASSDGTGLTDTQYF
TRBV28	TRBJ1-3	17	CASSSPGGDNSGNTIYF
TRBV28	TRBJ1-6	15	CASSLRRGGNSPLHF
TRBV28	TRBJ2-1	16	CATEGNQGFFYNEQFF
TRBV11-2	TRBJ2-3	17	CASSFNRDRGLTDTQYF
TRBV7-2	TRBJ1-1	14	CASSRDRVDTEAFF
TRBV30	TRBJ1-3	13	CAWSLTGGNTIYF
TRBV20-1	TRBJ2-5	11	CSASPRKTQYF
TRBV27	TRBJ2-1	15	CASGLAGGTYNEQFF
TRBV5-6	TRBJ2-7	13	CASSSGRALEQYF
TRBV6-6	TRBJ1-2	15	CASSYGTGGYYGYTF
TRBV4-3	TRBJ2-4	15	CASSYSRGGKNIQYF
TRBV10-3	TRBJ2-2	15	CAISMVDREDGELFF
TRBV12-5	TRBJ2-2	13	CASGLQGIGELFF
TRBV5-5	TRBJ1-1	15	CASSFRYRGITEAFF
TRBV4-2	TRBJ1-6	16	CASSQGPRGANSPLHF
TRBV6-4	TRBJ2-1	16	CASSDSQAGGDNEQFF
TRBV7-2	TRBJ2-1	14	CASSLALTYNEQFF
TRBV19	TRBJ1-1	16	CASSPPGHKVNTEAFF